This T cell receptor (beta chain) came from a study of neurological immune-mediated disorders. Many counts were recorded for this clonotype. Its cognate antigen is unknown. The study's findings and limits: HTLV-1-associated myelopathy displayed the greatest TCR clonal expansion, and multiple sclerosis exhibited the smallest, lower than that of healthy controls. Private repertoires in all groups were suggested by the absence of shared CDR3 amino acid sequences among expanded clones across subjects.

cDNA synthesis was performed by 5'RACE with 10-nucleotide random UMIs. One entry per CDR3 protein, called by TCRdb with MiXCR from the 5' RACE reads. The sample lists about 90,000 distinct CDR3 sequences, roughly an eighth occurring once. Deletions cut 5 bases from V and 6 bases from J, with 10 bases between. This CDR3 contains 12 residues. Per the germline V gene, CDR1 is SGHVS and CDR2 is FQNEAQ. This sample's time point: longitudinal time-point 2. The unsorted libraries had their origin in 2 million PBMCs stored at -80 C. This rearrangement joins TRBV7-8 to TRBJ1-1, with D unresolved. Sequenced sample: PBMCs. This TCR was sampled from a female donor with HTLV-1-associated myelopathy (HAM/TSP). The CDR3 region is CASSPRPAEAFF. The CDR3 nucleotides read TGTGCCAGCAGCCCCCGCCCCGCTGAAGCTTTCTTT. Filled out from reference TRBV7-8 and TRBJ1-1, the complete variable domain reads GAGVSQSPRYKVAKRGQDVALRCDPISGHVSLFWYQQALGQGPEFLTYFQNEAQLDKSGLPSDRFFAERPEGSVSTLKIQRTQQEDSAVYLCASSPRPAEAFFGQGTRLTVV.